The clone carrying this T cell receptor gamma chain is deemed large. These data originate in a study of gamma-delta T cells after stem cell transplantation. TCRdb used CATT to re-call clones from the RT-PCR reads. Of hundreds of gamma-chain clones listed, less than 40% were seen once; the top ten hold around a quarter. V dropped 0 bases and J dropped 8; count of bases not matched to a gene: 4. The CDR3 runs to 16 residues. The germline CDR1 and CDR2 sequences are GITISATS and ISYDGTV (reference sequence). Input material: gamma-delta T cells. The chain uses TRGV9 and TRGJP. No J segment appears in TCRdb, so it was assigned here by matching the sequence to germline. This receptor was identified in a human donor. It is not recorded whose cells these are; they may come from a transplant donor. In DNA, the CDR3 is TGTGCCTTGTGGGAGGTGAGCCAGTTGGGCAAAAAAATCAAGGTATTT. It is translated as CALWEVSQLGKKIKVF.